This record looks at one T cell receptor beta chain sequence and its context. The data derive from a study of yellow fever vaccine responses in identical twins. Trimming stripped 5 bases from V and 5 bases from J, with 9 bases between. From germline, CDR1 is SNHLY and CDR2 FYNNEI. CDR3 length equals 12 residues. TCRdb reanalysed the RT-PCR reads using MiXCR and keeps one entry per CDR3 protein. This table has more than 15,000 distinct CDR3 sequences, roughly three quarters appearing once. The sample in question was T cells from blood (PBMCs), unsorted or a sorted subset (not recorded which), obtained before or after yellow fever vaccination (not recorded which). The J gene is TRBJ2-5, the V gene TRBV2; D remains unclear. The TCR sequence derives from a woman under 30 who received the yellow fever vaccine. CDR3 protein: CASSQNGETQYF. The CDR3 region has the DNA TGTGCCAGCAGTCAAAACGGGGAGACCCAGTACTTC.